The clone carrying this TCR beta chain was detected a few times. The ends were cut back, 1 base at V and 6 bases at J, with 13 bases in the middle. This CDR3 has 15 residues. CDR1 is SGHVS and CDR2 is FNYEAQ in the germline V gene. This entry comes from a study of blood T cell repertoires in COVID-19. Sequencing was performed with immunoSEQ multiplex PCR; in TCRdb, only in-frame clones are kept and a portion is missing. The repertoire has over 200,000 clones, around 80% of them found once; the top ten carry 12%. This sequence joins TRBV7-6 and TRBJ1-5, with D perhaps TRBD1 (6 bases). Input material: peripheral blood. The receptor comes from a woman aged 40 to 55 with acute or convalescent COVID-19. Here the CDR3 DNA reads TGTGCCAGCAGCTTAGGTACAGGGCCAGGTCAGCCCCAGCATTTT. Translation gives CASSLGTGPGQPQHF.